This TCR beta chain was identified during a study of spatial heterogeneity in lung cancer (dated by TCRdb to about 2019). Regarding the complete study: Donors were 72 patients with early-stage, untreated non-small cell lung cancer from the lung TRACERx cohort. Both alpha and beta chains were TCR-sequenced in samples taken at surgery, namely 220 tumor regions, 62 to 70 matched nontumor lung samples and some 53 PBMC samples. TCR repertoire features were related to nonsynonymous mutation counts determined by whole-exome sequencing of tumor tissue. Follow-up PBMC samples were sequenced whenever available, with the median time to follow-up being two to three years after resection. In the raw uncorrected reads, each unique combination of TCR and UMI appeared on average more than ten times. The study quantitatively compared TCR alpha and beta repertoires across multiple tumor regions, matched nontumor lung and blood in non-small cell lung cancer. More beta-chain than alpha-chain transcripts were consistently detected, likely reflecting higher beta-chain transcript abundance. Overall study results and their limits: Confirming at a functional level the hypothesis that regional TCRs recognize regional mutations was considered to require additional single-cell paired TCR alpha and beta sequencing. Ubiquitous expanded tumor TCRs were found in blood more often at tumor resection than at routine follow-up. Only roughly 13 patients were included in the comparisons of baseline and follow-up blood repertoires.

This clonotype was counted only a few times. This clone's antigen is unknown. Base qualities are not at hand, and no much larger clone is one base apart. Trimming costs V 5 bases and J 11 bases, and their ends lie 16 bases apart. The CDR3 runs 13 residues from the cysteine to the phenylalanine. Only the CDR3 region is kept as DNA, spanning 39 bases read in frame from base 1. The germline V gene gives CDR1 as SGHAT and CDR2 as FQNNGV. The library was produced with 5' RACE. The sequencer listed for this sample is NextSeq 500. In the TCR library protocol, a unique molecular identifier was attached to each TCR cDNA molecule so that PCR and sequencing errors could be corrected. In the paper's pipeline: TCR identification, UMI-based error correction and CDR3 extraction were all carried out with Decombinator tools. TCRs above a frequency of 2 per 1,000, corresponding to the top 1% of the tumor frequency distribution, were defined as expanded. Each repertoire was subsampled 100 times to 5,000 TCRs, after which Renyi diversity was computed with the R vegan package. CDR3 similarity networks were built from amino acid triplet string-kernel similarity, with CDR3s being connected when pairwise similarity was above 0.82. TCRdb redid the processing of the public reads, applying fastp at Q25 and MiXCR, and retained in-frame beta chains. Every CDR3 protein is listed once, alongside the most common genes and DNA of its rows. None of the V and J calls come from the authors' own analysis; TCRdb made them. The sample table holds under 150,000 distinct CDR3 sequences, of which more than 10% were seen once. The top ten constitute roughly 15% of the sample.

The sample's time point label, in plain terms: blood at routine non-recurrence follow-up after resection. TCR sequencing used whole RNA extracted from tumor and nontumor lung tissue, or from cryopreserved PBMC samples, without cell sorting. A patient was chosen for TCR sequencing only when enough RNA was available from at least two tumor regions. This chain is built from TRBV11-2 and TRBJ1-5; the best D guess is TRBD1, with 5 bases matching. This specimen consisted of PBMCs, obtained at follow-up. This sequence originates from a male donor with early-stage non-small cell lung cancer. The DNA sequence is as follows: TGTGCCAGCAGCCCCCCAGGCGGGACGGCCCAGCATTTT. It encodes CASSPPGGTAQHF.